Detailed here is one TCR beta chain. This CDR3 spans 16 amino acids. V lost 1 base to trimming and J lost 4 bases, with 13 bases between them. CDR1 is SGHTA, CDR2 FQGNSA, per germline. The data were obtained in a study of shared clonotypes between healthy human individuals. Measured with immunoSEQ multiplex PCR; TCRdb has only the in-frame clones, and not every one. The profile shows fewer than 2.5 million clones, approximately 93% of them singletons. Recent vaccinations or acute infections were absent in the healthy HIV-negative adult donors. Donors were Caucasian adults residing in Nashville, Tennessee, USA.

The chain recombines TRBV7-2 with TRBJ2-2, with a tentative D call TRBD1 (5 bases). Sequencing was performed on naive CD4+ T cells from PBMCs. This sample's subset: CD45RA+ positively selected. This TCR came from a man aged 18 to 30 in good health. Some clones in this sample may be carry-over from other donors' samples. For the CDR3, the DNA is TGTGCCAGCAGCTTAGTTGGGCCCAGGGTCACCGGGGAGCTGTTTTTT. It codes for CASSLVGPRVTGELFF.